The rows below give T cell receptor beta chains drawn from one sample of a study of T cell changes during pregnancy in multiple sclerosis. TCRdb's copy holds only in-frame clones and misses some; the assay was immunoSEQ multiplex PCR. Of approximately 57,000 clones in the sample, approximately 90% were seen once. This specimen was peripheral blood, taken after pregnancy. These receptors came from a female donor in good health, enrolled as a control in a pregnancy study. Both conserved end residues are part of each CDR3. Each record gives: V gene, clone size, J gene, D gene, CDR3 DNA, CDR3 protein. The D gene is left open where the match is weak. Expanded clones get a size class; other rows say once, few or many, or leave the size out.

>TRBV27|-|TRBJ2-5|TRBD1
TGTGCCAGCAGTTTAGGGGACAGGGAGACCCAGTACTTC
CASSLGDRETQYF
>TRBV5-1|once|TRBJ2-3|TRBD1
TGCGCCAGCAGCTTGGGACAGGGGGCAGATACGCAGTATTTT
CASSLGQGADTQYF
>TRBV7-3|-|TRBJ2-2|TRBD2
TGTGCCAGCAGCTTACTGGGCGGGAGCACCTCTACCGGGGAGCTGTTTTTT
CASSLLGGSTSTGELFF
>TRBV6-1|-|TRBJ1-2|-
TGTGCCAGCAGTGAAGCCACAGCTAACTATGGCTACACCTTC
CASSEATANYGYTF
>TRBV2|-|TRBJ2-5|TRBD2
TGTGCCAGCAGTGAAGCCCTAGCGGGAGTCCAAGAGACCCAGTACTTC
CASSEALAGVQETQYF
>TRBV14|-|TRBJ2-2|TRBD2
TGTGCCAGCAATCTAGCGGGAACCGGGGAGCTGTTTTTT
CASNLAGTGELFF
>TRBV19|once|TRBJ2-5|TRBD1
TGTGCCAGTAGTATAACGGCAGGGGGCAATATGGCCCAGTACTTC
CASSITAGGNMAQYF
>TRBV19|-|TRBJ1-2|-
TGTGCCAGTAAGAACAGATTCGTTAACTATGGCTACACCTTC
CASKNRFVNYGYTF
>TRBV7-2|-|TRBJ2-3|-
TGTGCCAGCAGCTACCAGGCGGATACGCAGTATTTT
CASSYQADTQYF
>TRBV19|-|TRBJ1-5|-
TGTGCCAGTAGTATGGCGCGGGACGGAACCAACCCCAGCAATCAGCCCCAGCATTTT
CASSMARDGTNPSNQPQHF
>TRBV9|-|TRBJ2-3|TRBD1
TGTGCCAGCAGCGTCGGGACAGCAGACCAGACGCAGTATTTT
CASSVGTADQTQYF
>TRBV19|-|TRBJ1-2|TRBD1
TGTGCCAGTAGTATAGTCGACAGGGACGGCTACACCTTC
CASSIVDRDGYTF
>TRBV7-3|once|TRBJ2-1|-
TGTGCCAGCAGCTTAAACGCAGAGGCCTACAATGAGCAGTTCTTC
CASSLNAEAYNEQFF
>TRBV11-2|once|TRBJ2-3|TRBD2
TGTGCCAGCAGCAAGGGACTAGCGGGGGGAACCACAGATACGCAGTATTTT
CASSKGLAGGTTDTQYF
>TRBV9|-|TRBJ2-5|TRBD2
TGTGCCAGCAGCGTAGGTGGGGAGGGACCAACACCTCAAGAGACCCAGTACTTC
CASSVGGEGPTPQETQYF
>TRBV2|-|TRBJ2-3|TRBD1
TGTGCCAGCAGTCCGGACAGGGGAGGAGATACGCAGTATTTT
CASSPDRGGDTQYF
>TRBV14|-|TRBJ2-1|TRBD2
TGTGCCAGCAGCCAAGCCCGAAACCGGTCACCGGGACTAGCGGGGGGGGGACGGGGGAATGAGCAGTTCTTC
CASSQARNRSPGLAGGGRGNEQFF
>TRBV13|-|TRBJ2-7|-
TGTGCCAGCAGCTTAGGGAGCGAACTCTCCTACGAGCAGTACTTC
CASSLGSELSYEQYF
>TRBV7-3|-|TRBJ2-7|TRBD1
TGTGCCAGCAGCTTAACCGGGACAGACTTCTACGAGCAGTACTTC
CASSLTGTDFYEQYF
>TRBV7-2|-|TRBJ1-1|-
TGTGCCAGCAGCATACAGGGAGGGGACACTGAAGCTTTCTTT
CASSIQGGDTEAFF
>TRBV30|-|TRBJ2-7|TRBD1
TGTGCCTGGAGTCCAAGGACAGGCTCCTACGAGCAGTACTTC
CAWSPRTGSYEQYF
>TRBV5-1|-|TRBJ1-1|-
TGCGCCAGCCGCCCCATCCTAGGGGGCACTGAAGCTTTCTTT
CASRPILGGTEAFF
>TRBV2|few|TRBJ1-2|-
TGTGCCAGCATCCAAAGGCGGACTAACTATGGCTACACCTTC
CASIQRRTNYGYTF
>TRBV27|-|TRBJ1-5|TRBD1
TGTGCCAGCAGTTCCTTCCGGGGACAGGTCAAGGGTCAGCCCCAGCATTTT
CASSSFRGQVKGQPQHF
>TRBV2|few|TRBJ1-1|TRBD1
TGTGCCAGCAGGGGGGACAGCTTGAACACTGAAGCTTTCTTT
CASRGDSLNTEAFF
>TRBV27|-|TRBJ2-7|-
TGTGCCAGCAGTGCAACAGGCAGCTCCTACGAGCAGTACTTC
CASSATGSSYEQYF
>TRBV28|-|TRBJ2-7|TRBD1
TGTGCCAGCAGTTCCCTCCGACAGGGTGAGGACTTC
CASSSLRQGEDF
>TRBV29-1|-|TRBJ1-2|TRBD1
TGCAGCGGGGGACAGGGGGCATATGGCTACACCTTC
CSGGQGAYGYTF
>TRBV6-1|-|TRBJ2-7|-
TGTGCCAGCAGTGGGACTATCCCGTACGAGCAGTACTTC
CASSGTIPYEQYF
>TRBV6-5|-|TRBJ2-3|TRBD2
TGTGCCAGCAGAACAAGCGGGGAGGATACGCAGTATTTT
CASRTSGEDTQYF
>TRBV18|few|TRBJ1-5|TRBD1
TGTGCCAGCTCCCGCGGGACAGCAAGCAATCAGCCCCAGCATTTT
CASSRGTASNQPQHF
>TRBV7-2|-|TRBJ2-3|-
TGTGCCAGCAGGCCGGGCCCAGAGGGCGATACGCAGTATTTT
CASRPGPEGDTQYF
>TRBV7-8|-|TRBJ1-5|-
TGTGCCAGCAGCTTAATTGTCGGAACAGGGTATCAGCCCCAGCATTTT
CASSLIVGTGYQPQHF
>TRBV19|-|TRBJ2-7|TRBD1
TGTGCCAGTAGCCCTGAGGACAGGGGGCGGTACGAGCAGTACTTC
CASSPEDRGRYEQYF
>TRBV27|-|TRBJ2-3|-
TGTGCCAGCAGTTTAGGGACTTCTCCTAGCACAGATACGCAGTATTTT
CASSLGTSPSTDTQYF
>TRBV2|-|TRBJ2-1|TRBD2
TGTGCCAGCAGAGGACTAGCGGGGATGGTAAATGAGCAGTTCTTC
CASRGLAGMVNEQFF
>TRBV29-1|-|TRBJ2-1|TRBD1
TGCAGCGCTGGAACCGGGACAGGGGGCCGGTGGCAGTTCTTC
CSAGTGTGGRWQFF
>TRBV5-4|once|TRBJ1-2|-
TGTGCCAGCAGCTTGGGCCGACAGTCTCATGGCTACACCTTC
CASSLGRQSHGYTF
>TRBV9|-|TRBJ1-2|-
TGTGCCAGCAGCCTTCAGCAGGAAACTAACTATGGCTACACCTTC
CASSLQQETNYGYTF
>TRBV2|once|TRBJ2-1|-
TGTGCCGCGGGGACGGATGAGCAGTTCTTC
CAAGTDEQFF
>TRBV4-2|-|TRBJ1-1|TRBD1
TGTGTCAGCAGCCCCCTAGGAGACAGGGCTAACACTGAAGCTTTCTTT
CVSSPLGDRANTEAFF
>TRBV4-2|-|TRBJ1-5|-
TGTGCCAGCAGCCAAGAGACGGGGAATCAGCCCCAGCATTTT
CASSQETGNQPQHF
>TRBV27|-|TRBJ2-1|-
TGTGCCAGCAGTTTAGGAGGCACCTCACAGTTCTTC
CASSLGGTSQFF